Described below is a single T cell receptor (beta chain) sequence and its context. This sample was taken from a study of patients and donors after allogeneic stem cell transplantation. This CDR3 comprises 14 residues. Germline V gene sequence: CDR1 PRHDT, CDR2 FYEKMQ (reference sequence). Trimming removed 2 bases from V and 2 bases from J, with 9 bases in between. TCRdb reprocessed the RT-PCR reads with MiXCR, giving one entry per CDR3 protein. The data contain about 960,000 distinct CDR3 sequences, roughly 18% of them singletons. The specimen was blood, either unsorted or a sorted T cell fraction (not recorded which). The J gene is TRBJ1-2, the V gene TRBV13; D is ambiguous. This sequence originates from a human donor who was either an allogeneic HSCT recipient or a stem cell or donor lymphocyte infusion donor (not recorded which). It is not recorded whose cells these are; they may come from a transplant donor. CDR3 nucleotides: TGTGCCAGCAGCTTAAATATGGGGAACTATGGCTACACCTTC. It is translated as CASSLNMGNYGYTF.